The subject of this entry is one TCR beta chain. The CDR3 length is 14 residues. Nominal health characterized the donors when sampled, though unrecorded immune exposures were likely. Researchers ran the PCR with 60 Vbeta and 13 Jbeta primers. Clones were read by immunoSEQ multiplex PCR, and TCRdb kept only the in-frame ones, dropping some. The sample lists roughly 200,000 clones, roughly 79% occurring once. The data originate from a study of cytomegalovirus exposure and HLA in healthy donors. This rearrangement joins TRBV21-1 to TRBJ2-7; TRBD1, the D gene given by the table, was not confirmed from the DNA. TRBV21-1 is given as a pseudogene. Source material: PBMCs. The TCR originated in a middle-aged woman in good health and CMV-seronegative. CDR3 region: CASSGRDRAYEQYF. CDR3 nucleotides: TGTGCCAGCAGCGGCCGGGACAGGGCGTACGAGCAGTACTTC.